This T cell receptor (beta chain) was retrieved from a study of OX40 agonist ivuxolimab in advanced cancers. Overall study: Checkpoint inhibitors had been given previously to 40% of patients.

This clone turned up a few times. Its antigen is unidentified. The repertoire was sequenced with immunoSEQ multiplex PCR; TCRdb's copy has only in-frame clones and lacks some. Among approximately 90,000 clones listed, around nine tenths were seen once. Findings and caveats of the study: Near-lowest levels of clonal expansion characterized partial responders at 0.1-3.0 mg/kg.

Material: CD4+ or CD8+ T cells sorted from blood, obtained in a trial of the OX40 agonist ivuxolimab. This clonotype was obtained from an adult with an advanced solid tumor such as melanoma, head and neck, liver or kidney cancer.

The CDR3 region has the DNA TGTGCCTGGAGTACGTTGGGGTACGAGCAGTACTTC. It yields the protein CAWSTLGYEQYF. The chain joins TRBV30 to TRBJ2-7; the D is unclear. CDR3 length: 12 amino acids. Germline V gives CDR1 GTSNPN, CDR2 SVGIG (reference sequence). V was shortened by 2 bases and J by 4 bases, with 9 bases between the two germline ends. The full variable domain, rest sourced from reference TRBV30 and TRBJ2-7, is SQTIHQWPATLVQPVGSPLSLECTVEGTSNPNLYWYRQAAGRGLQLLFYSVGIGQISSEVPQNLSASRPQDRQFILSSKKLLLSDSGFYLCAWSTLGYEQYFGPGTRLTVT.